One and the same sample provided the 29 T cell receptor beta chains below, sequenced in a study of radiotherapy plus CTLA-4 blockade in lung cancer listed by TCRdb under 2018. Library preparation used the immunoSEQ multiplex PCR assay. Held by TCRdb, this immuneACCESS table contains in-frame sequences only and omits some clones. Under half of the omission traces to an unresolved V gene where checked; the cause of the rest is unknown. The sample includes 30,000 to 40,000 clones, with roughly 79% observed a single time. 12% to 15% of the sample is taken by the ten largest. The sequences come from peripheral blood, collected from a patient treated with radiotherapy plus ipilimumab. Receptor source: a human donor with non-small cell lung cancer that progressed on radiotherapy plus ipilimumab.

This clone is a singleton in its sample. J is TRBJ1-2 and V is TRBV4-3; no clear D. This CDR3 is built from 15 residues. Germline lookup yields CDR1 LGHNA and CDR2 YSLEER. V was pared by 0 bases and J by 4 bases, with 12 bases between. In nucleotides, the CDR3 is TGCGCCAGCAGCCAAGACAGTCGAGTTATCTATGGCTACACCTTC. Translating gives CASSQDSRVIYGYTF.

The chain carries TRBV9 and TRBJ2-1, with D possibly matching TRBD1 (6 bases). Germline lookup yields CDR1 SGDLS and CDR2 YYNGEE. CDR3 size: 16 residues. Trimming removed 3 bases from V and 0 bases from J, with 13 bases in between. The CDR3 spells CASSGSGTNSYNEQFF. The DNA of the CDR3 is TGTGCCAGCAGCGGTTCCGGGACAAACTCCTACAATGAGCAGTTCTTC.

The V and J genes are TRBV5-4 and TRBJ1-1; D may be TRBD1 (6 bases). The CDR3 totals 13 residues. Germline-derived CDR1 and CDR2 are SGHNT and YYREEE (reference sequence). V shed 0 bases and J shed 6 bases, with 9 bases lying between them. The CDR3: CASSLAGGSEAFF. The CDR3 DNA follows: TGTGCCAGCAGCTTGGCGGGGGGCTCTGAAGCTTTCTTT.

This sequence joins TRBV15 and TRBJ2-1; 12 bases map to TRBD1. The CDR3 totals 15 residues. Germline V gives CDR1 LNHNV, CDR2 YYDKDF (reference sequence). J was trimmed by 7 bases and V by 5 bases; bases with no gene match: 6. CDR3 residues: CATSLGTGGRNEQFF. The CDR3 DNA sequence: TGTGCCACCAGCCTTGGGACAGGGGGCCGAAATGAGCAGTTCTTC.

The CDR3 loop is CASSYGLAGEQFF. The CDR3 DNA is TGCGCCAGCAGCTACGGACTAGCAGGGGAGCAGTTCTTC. The chain links TRBV5-1 to TRBJ2-1, with TRBD2 matching over 8 bases. Trimming at V came to 3 bases and at J to 10 bases, leaving 6 bases not matched to a gene. The CDR3 extends over 13 amino acids. Germline lookup yields CDR1 SGHRS and CDR2 YFSETQ.

This chain connects TRBV7-8 to TRBJ1-5; 7 positions match TRBD1. J was trimmed by 5 bases and V by 1 base; bases with no gene match: 14. The CDR3 extends over 18 amino acids. CDR1 SGHVS and CDR2 FQNEAQ come from the germline V gene. CDR3 bases: TGTGCCAGCAGCTTAGAAGAGACAGGGTTATCGGGCGATCAGCCCCAGCATTTT. Its protein is CASSLEETGLSGDQPQHF.

The chain combines TRBV28 with TRBJ1-4; the D is unclear. V gave up 3 bases and J gave up 4 bases, with 6 bases separating them. This CDR3 is 13 amino acids long. Per germline, CDR1 MDHEN and CDR2 SYDVKM. DNA for the CDR3: TGTGCCAGCAGTTTCGACCTTAATGAAAAACTGTTTTTT. This gives the protein CASSFDLNEKLFF.

The chain links TRBV5-1 to TRBJ2-7, with 11 bases matching TRBD1. The CDR3 loop spans 15 amino acids. The V gene end was trimmed by 1 base and the J gene end by 4 bases; junction bases not matched to a gene: 4. Germline assignment: CDR1 SGHRS and CDR2 YFSETQ. The CDR3 protein is CASSLSWDRGYEQYF. CDR3 nucleotides: TGCGCCAGCAGCTTGTCATGGGACAGGGGGTACGAGCAGTACTTC.

J is TRBJ2-7 and V is TRBV9; D is possibly TRBD1 or TRBD2 (5 bases each). The CDR3 extends over 13 amino acids. CDR1 SGDLS and CDR2 YYNGEE come from the germline V gene. Trimming removed 4 bases from V and 0 bases from J, with 8 bases in between. The CDR3 region is CASSRDGSYEQYF. CDR3 coding DNA: TGTGCCAGCAGCCGGGACGGCTCCTACGAGCAGTACTTC.

The chain has TRBV5-1 and TRBJ1-2; D unresolved. Germline loops: CDR1 SGHRS, CDR2 YFSETQ. This CDR3 region has 15 residues. Trimming cost V 0 bases and J 3 bases, with 12 bases left between them. The CDR3 loop is CASSLAQALDYGYTF. In DNA, the CDR3 is TGCGCCAGCAGCTTGGCACAAGCCTTGGACTATGGCTACACCTTC.

The chain couples TRBV6-6 to TRBJ2-7; D is tentatively TRBD1 or TRBD2 (6 bases each). Germline V gives CDR1 MNHNY, CDR2 SVGAGI (reference sequence). This CDR3 spans 15 amino acids. Trimming left V 0 bases short and J 2 bases short, with 11 bases between. CDR3 in DNA: TGTGCCAGCAGTTACTCGACAGGAGGGCCCTACGAGCAGTACTTC. It translates to CASSYSTGGPYEQYF.

CDR3 residues: CASSLVREEYGYTF. DNA for the CDR3: TGTGCCAGCAGCTTGGTCAGGGAGGAATATGGCTACACCTTC. The chain links TRBV5-8 to TRBJ1-2; a possible D gene is TRBD1 (5 bases). Germline-derived CDR1 and CDR2 are SGHTS and YDEGEE. Between the trimmed V and J ends, which lost 0 bases and 5 bases, there was a span of 11 bases. The CDR3 consists of 14 residues.

In its sample, this clone was seen a few times. V gene TRBV4-2 combines with J gene TRBJ2-5; weak D call: TRBD2 (5 bases). Germline CDR1 is LGHNA and CDR2 is YNFKEQ. This CDR3 spans 16 amino acids. Between the trimmed V and J ends, which lost 3 bases and 0 bases, there was a span of 14 bases. The CDR3 nucleotides are TGTGCCAGCAGCCAGGCTCAAACGGGGTACCAAGAGACCCAGTACTTC. Translation: CASSQAQTGYQETQYF.

The chain has TRBV5-5 and TRBJ1-1, with TRBD1 identical over 7 bases. Germline V gene lookup returns CDR1 SGHKS and CDR2 YYEKEE (reference sequence). With V trimmed by 0 bases and J by 3 bases, 5 bases remained unmatched. This CDR3 region has 15 residues. The CDR3 coding sequence is TGTGCCAGCAGCTTGGTCGACAGGGAGGACACTGAAGCTTTCTTT. This codes for CASSLVDREDTEAFF.

CDR3 coding DNA: TGTGCCAGCAGTTGGGACCGCGGTGGGTACGAGCAGTACTTC. Encoded protein: CASSWDRGGYEQYF. The V call is TRBV27, the J call TRBJ2-7; perhaps D is TRBD1 or TRBD2 (5 bases each). V lost 4 bases and J lost 4, with 14 bases in between. CDR3 length: 14 amino acids. From germline, CDR1 is MNHEY and CDR2 SMNVEV (reference sequence).

The chain couples TRBV18 to TRBJ2-7; TRBD1 is a possible D gene (6 bases). The CDR3 loop spans 18 amino acids. Trimming took off 3 bases at V and 2 bases at J, with 23 bases between the two ends. Germline values: CDR1 KGHSH, CDR2 LQKENI. The CDR3 sequence is CASSPRAQGGPHPYEQYF. CDR3 coding DNA: TGTGCCAGCTCACCGCGGGCTCAAGGGGGTCCTCATCCCTACGAGCAGTACTTC. The entire variable domain, with the rest obtained from reference TRBV18 and TRBJ2-7, is as follows: NAGVMQNPRHLVRRRGQEARLRCSPMKGHSHVYWYRQLPEEGLKFMVYLQKENIIDESGMPKERFSAEFPKEGPSILRIQQVVRGDSAAYFCASSPRAQGGPHPYEQYFGPGTRLTVT.

The chain joins TRBV29-1 to TRBJ2-7; 7 bases agree with TRBD1. CDR1 and CDR2 from the germline V gene are SQVTM and ANQGSEA. Trimming cost V 6 bases and J 7 bases; bases outside gene matches: 12. The CDR3 loop spans 13 amino acids. The CDR3 nucleotides read TGCAGCGTCGATGACAGGGCGGTCGGAGAGCAGTACTTC. This translates into CSVDDRAVGEQYF.

The chain links TRBV4-2 to TRBJ2-3, with TRBD2 matching over 9 bases. J was trimmed by 0 bases and V by 5 bases; bases with no gene match: 6. Germline CDR1 and CDR2: LGHNA and YNFKEQ. This CDR3 has 16 amino acids. Written as DNA, the CDR3 is TGTGCCAGCAGCTACTCTAGCGGGGTTAGCACAGATACGCAGTATTTT. It codes for CASSYSSGVSTDTQYF.

The chain carries TRBV4-3 and TRBJ2-3; the match to TRBD1 covers 10 bases. Germline V CDR1 and CDR2: LGHNA, YSLEER. CDR3 length: 16 residues. V lost 3 bases and J lost 0; bases outside the gene matches: 3. This chain's CDR3 is CASSHSTGGSTDTQYF. The CDR3 DNA follows: TGCGCCAGCAGCCATTCGACAGGGGGCAGCACAGATACGCAGTATTTT.

V and J are TRBV6-1 and TRBJ2-5, with D perhaps matching TRBD2 (5 bases). The CDR3 covers 13 residues. Germline V lookup: CDR1 MNHNS, CDR2 SASEGT. V lost 7 bases, J lost 5 bases, and 14 bases lay in between. The CDR3 sequence is CASIKGSGETQYF. In nucleotides, the CDR3 is TGTGCCAGCATTAAAGGGTCGGGGGAGACCCAGTACTTC.

In regard to this clone: Mismatch with germline at one junction end may stem from a read error. V is TRBV7-8 and J is TRBJ2-1; 8 bases are shared with TRBD2. Per the germline V gene, CDR1 is SGHVS and CDR2 is FQNEAQ. The CDR3 sequence is 15 residues long. The chain's CDR3 is CAGSSREGTYNEQFF. DNA for the CDR3: TGTGCCGGCAGCTCCCGGGAGGGCACATACAATGAGCAGTTCTTC. The full variable domain, rest sourced from reference TRBV7-8 and TRBJ2-1, is GAGVSQSPRYKVAKRGQDVALRCDPISGHVSLFWYQQALGQGPEFLTYFQNEAQLDKSGLPSDRFFAERPEGSVSTLKIQRTQQEDSAVYLCAGSSREGTYNEQFFGPGTRLTVL.

This clone was counted between two and nine times. V usage is TRBV30 and J usage is TRBJ1-5, with no clear D. This CDR3 is built from 13 residues. Trimming pared 4 bases from V and 0 bases from J, leaving 7 bases between. Germline CDR1 reads GTSNPN; CDR2 reads SVGIG (reference sequence). The CDR3 loop reads CAWNLDSNQPQHF. CDR3 coding DNA: TGTGCCTGGAATTTGGATAGCAATCAGCCCCAGCATTTT.

V and J are TRBV7-9 and TRBJ1-5, with TRBD1 matching over 7 bases. Germline CDR1 and CDR2: SEHNR and FQNEAQ (reference sequence). After removal of 5 bases from V and 6 bases from J, the junction contained 7 bases not matched to a gene. This CDR3 has 14 residues. The CDR3 nucleotides read TGTGCCAGCAGCCAGGGGGGGCCGGTTCAGCCCCAGCATTTT. Amino acids: CASSQGGPVQPQHF.

The J gene is TRBJ2-7, the V gene TRBV28; no firm D call. The CDR3 contains 10 residues. The V gene's germline CDR1 is MDHEN and CDR2 SYDVKM. The V end was cut by 6 bases, the J end by 2 bases, with 2 bases between. Here the CDR3 DNA reads TGTGCCAGCAGCACCTACGAGCAGTACTTC. This codes for CASSTYEQYF.

CDR3 sequence (DNA): TGCGCCAGCAGCTTGGAAGGGGAACCCTACAATGAGCAGTTCTTC. This encodes CASSLEGEPYNEQFF. The chain links TRBV5-1 to TRBJ2-1; the D gene is possibly TRBD1 (5 bases). Germline V gives CDR1 SGHRS, CDR2 YFSETQ. The CDR3 consists of 15 residues. Trimming shortened V by 0 bases and J by 2 bases, and 9 bases separated the two germline ends.

This clone has just one count. The J gene is TRBJ2-2, the V gene TRBV10-3; D gene uncertain. Germline loops: CDR1 ENHRY, CDR2 SYGVKD. The V end was cut by 5 bases, the J end by 7 bases, with 11 bases between. The CDR3 contains 13 residues. CDR3 nucleotide sequence: TGTGCCATCAGTTGGGATTGGAACGGGGAGCTGTTTTTT. It specifies CAISWDWNGELFF.

This clone was counted between two and nine times. The chain has TRBV15 and TRBJ2-1; a weak D match, TRBD2 (7 bases). CDR3 size: 13 residues. Trimming shortened V by 1 base and J by 11 bases, and 12 bases separated the two germline ends. Germline loops: CDR1 LNHNV, CDR2 YYDKDF (reference sequence). The CDR3 region has the DNA TGTGCCACCAGCAGAGGTTGGGGGGGCAAGCAGTTCTTC. Translating it yields CATSRGWGGKQFF.

This chain uses TRBV6-1 with TRBJ2-7, with D perhaps TRBD2 (6 bases). The CDR3 covers 15 residues. Germline CDR1 reads MNHNS; CDR2 reads SASEGT. V lost 3 bases to trimming and J lost 0 bases, with 12 bases between them. The CDR3 is CASSETAGRSYEQYF. DNA of the CDR3: TGTGCCAGCAGTGAGACCGCGGGGCGCTCCTACGAGCAGTACTTC.

The chain carries TRBV11-3 and TRBJ2-5; no clear D. CDR3 length: 13 residues. The germline CDR1 and CDR2 sequences are SGHNT and YENEEA. The V end was cut by 2 bases, the J end by 5 bases, with 9 bases between. The CDR3 sequence: CASSLHYRETQYF. The DNA of the CDR3 is TGTGCCAGCAGCTTACACTACCGGGAGACCCAGTACTTC.